The clone carrying this T cell receptor (beta chain) was detected a few times. Its antigen is not known. The data are from a study of blood T cells in healthy people across ages. CDR1 and CDR2 (germline): MDHEN, SYDVKM. This CDR3 region has 16 residues. Trimming left V 5 bases short and J 2 bases short, with 17 bases between. Then a second PCR, running roughly 6 to 11 cycles, was carried out with a sample-barcoded 5' primer and a J-beta primer mix. TCRdb called the 5' RACE reads again in MiXCR, with one record for every CDR3 protein. The profile shows about 650,000 distinct CDR3 sequences, 40% to 65% of them singletons. General study points: The fall in TCR beta diversity per million T cells was roughly linear with age.

The chain carries TRBV28 and TRBJ2-3; no definite D call. The sequence was collected from a woman older than 75 in good health. Sequencing was done on a sample of blood. CDR3 nucleotides: TGTGCCAGCAGTAAGAGCTCCGGGCCGATCACAGATACGCAGTATTTT. Its translation: CASSKSSGPITDTQYF.